This T cell receptor beta chain stems from a study of blood T cell repertoires in COVID-19. Measured with immunoSEQ multiplex PCR; TCRdb has only the in-frame clones, and not every one. The sample yields fewer than 250,000 clones, around 83% seen once. The V gene lost 7 bases and the J gene lost 3 bases, with 13 bases spanning the gap. The germline V gene has CDR1 SEHNR and CDR2 FQNEAQ (reference sequence). The CDR3 totals 14 residues. Input material: peripheral blood. This receptor was taken from a woman aged 45-65 years with acute or convalescent COVID-19. The rearrangement uses TRBV7-9 and TRBJ1-3; D gene unclear. This CDR3 reads CASIGRAGGNTIYF. CDR3 DNA sequence: TGTGCCAGCATCGGACGGGCGGGTGGAAACACCATATATTTT.